One and the same sample provided the 17 T cell receptor beta chains below, sequenced in a study of shared clonotypes between healthy human individuals. Measured with immunoSEQ multiplex PCR; TCRdb has only the in-frame clones, and not every one. The repertoire has 950,000 to 1,100,000 clones, about 70% of them found once; the top ten carry 1.5%. Sequenced: memory CD4+ T cells sorted from blood. Subset: CD45RA-negative fraction. The source is a man between 18 and 29 years old in good health.

The gene calls are TRBV25-1 and TRBJ2-2, with TRBD1 as a possible D gene (5 bases). The CDR3 covers 18 residues. Germline V gene lookup returns CDR1 MGHDK and CDR2 SYGVNS. The germline V and J ends were trimmed by 3 bases and 2 bases, with 19 bases remaining between them. Here the CDR3 reads CASSEWVGQGENTGELFF. In DNA form, the CDR3 reads TGTGCCAGCAGTGAGTGGGTGGGGCAGGGCGAAAACACCGGGGAGCTGTTTTTT.

The rearrangement joins TRBV28 to TRBJ2-1; no clear D. CDR3 length: 14 residues. Trimming stripped 7 bases from V and 8 bases from J, with 18 bases between. CDR1 is MDHEN and CDR2 is SYDVKM in the germline V gene. The DNA for the CDR3 is TGTGCCAGCAAAGTTCCGGGTTATTCGGATGAGCAGTTCTTC. As protein: CASKVPGYSDEQFF. The variable domain in full, completed from reference TRBV28 and TRBJ2-1, reads DVKVTQSSRYLVKRTGEKVFLECVQDMDHENMFWYRQDPGLGLRLIYFSYDVKMKEKGDIPEGYSVSREKKERFSLILESASTNQTSMYLCASKVPGYSDEQFFGPGTRLTVL.

This clone appeared a few times. DNA for the CDR3: TGTGCCAGCAGGGGGGGTACGTGGAACACTGAAGCTTTCTTT. Translated, it gives CASRGGTWNTEAFF. This chain connects TRBV28 to TRBJ1-1; a weak D match, TRBD1 (5 bases). The germline CDR1 and CDR2 sequences are MDHEN and SYDVKM. V lost 6 bases, J lost 1 base, and 12 bases lay in between. The CDR3 is 14 amino acids. The entire variable domain, with the rest obtained from reference TRBV28 and TRBJ1-1, is as follows: DVKVTQSSRYLVKRTGEKVFLECVQDMDHENMFWYRQDPGLGLRLIYFSYDVKMKEKGDIPEGYSVSREKKERFSLILESASTNQTSMYLCASRGGTWNTEAFFGQGTRLTVV.

The V gene is TRBV7-6, the J gene TRBJ2-7; 7 bases line up with TRBD1. This CDR3 region has 13 residues. CDR1 is SGHVS and CDR2 is FNYEAQ in the germline V gene. V was clipped by 5 bases and J by 7 bases; unmatched bases: 8. The CDR3 DNA follows: TGTGCCAGCAGCCAACGACAGGGAAGGGAGCAGTACTTC. The encoded protein is CASSQRQGREQYF.

The J gene is TRBJ1-1, the V gene TRBV2, with no clear D. CDR1 SNHLY and CDR2 FYNNEI come from the germline V gene. This CDR3 has 16 amino acids. With 4 bases removed from V and 0 bases from J, the gap between germline ends came to 15 bases. Written as DNA, the CDR3 is TGTGCCAGCAGTGGAGACGGCCGAATTATGAACACTGAAGCTTTCTTT. Protein sequence: CASSGDGRIMNTEAFF. The whole variable domain, remainder taken from reference TRBV2 and TRBJ1-1, is EPEVTQTPSHQVTQMGQEVILRCVPISNHLYFYWYRQILGQKVEFLVSFYNNEISEKSEIFDDQFSVERPDGSNFTLKIRSTKLEDSAMYFCASSGDGRIMNTEAFFGQGTRLTVV.

In its sample, this clone is medium-sized. The chain recombines TRBV14 with TRBJ1-1, with D hard to call. Trimming took 1 base from V and 0 from J, leaving 6 bases between them. The CDR3 totals 14 residues. CDR1 SGHDN and CDR2 FVKESK come from the germline V gene. This CDR3 is CASSQGPVNTEAFF. The CDR3 DNA sequence: TGTGCCAGCAGCCAAGGTCCGGTGAACACTGAAGCTTTCTTT.

The genes are TRBV30 and TRBJ1-2; 11 positions agree with TRBD1. Germline V gene data show CDR1 as GTSNPN and CDR2 as SVGIG (reference sequence). V trimming: 3 bases; J trimming: 4 bases; junction bases outside the gene matches: 1. This CDR3 has 13 residues. The CDR3 DNA sequence: TGTGCCTGGAGGGGGACAGGGGGCTATGGCTACACCTTC. It translates to CAWRGTGGYGYTF.

The chain joins TRBV11-1 to TRBJ2-3; 10 bases are a match to TRBD2. Losses at the gene ends were 7 bases for V and 4 bases for J; bases not matched to a gene: 14. Germline V gene sequence: CDR1 SGHAT, CDR2 FQDESV (reference sequence). The CDR3 totals 17 residues. The CDR3 nucleotides read TGTGCCAGCATCCCTCGAGGCGAGCGGGGGGGCTCAGATACGCAGTATTTT. Translated: CASIPRGERGGSDTQYF.

This clone appeared a few times. This rearrangement joins TRBV15 to TRBJ2-4; weak D call: TRBD2 (6 bases). Trimming took 0 bases from V and 9 from J, leaving 12 bases between them. The CDR3 loop spans 14 amino acids. Germline lookup yields CDR1 LNHNV and CDR2 YYDKDF (reference sequence). The CDR3 here is CATSRDGGAIIQYF. For the CDR3, the DNA is TGTGCCACCAGCAGAGATGGAGGGGCCATCATTCAGTACTTC.

In its sample, this clone was seen a few times. Other nucleotide sequences from this sample produce the same CDR3. The chain carries TRBV7-2 and TRBJ2-3, with TRBD2 identical over 10 bases. The CDR3 sequence is 16 residues long. V was pared by 1 base and J by 6 bases, with 7 bases of the junction left unmatched. Germline CDR1 and CDR2: SGHTA and FQGNSA. The CDR3 region has the DNA TGTGCCAGCAGCTTAGGTCTAGCGGGAGTGTGGGATACGCAGTATTTT. It translates to CASSLGLAGVWDTQYF. Combining the CDR3 with reference TRBV7-2 and TRBJ2-3 gives the whole variable domain GAGVSQSPSNKVTEKGKDVELRCDPISGHTALYWYRQSLGQGLEFLIYFQGNSAPDKSGLPSDRFSAERTGGSVSTLTIQRTQQEDSAVYLCASSLGLAGVWDTQYFGPGTRLTVL.

This clone was seen a few times. This sequence joins TRBV18 and TRBJ1-5; the D gene is possibly TRBD1 (5 bases). The germline V gene encodes CDR1 KGHSH and CDR2 LQKENI. This CDR3 is 13 amino acids long. V dropped 5 bases and J dropped 5 bases, with 10 bases sitting between them. The CDR3 loop is CASSTMGDQPQHF. DNA of the CDR3: TGTGCCAGCTCAACCATGGGGGATCAGCCCCAGCATTTT.

Only a few counts were recorded for this clone. The J gene is TRBJ1-3, the V gene TRBV10-3; 10 positions match TRBD1. The junction had 5 bases not matched to a gene; V was cut back by 4 bases and J by 2 bases. Germline V gene lookup returns CDR1 ENHRY and CDR2 SYGVKD. CDR3 size: 16 residues. For the CDR3, the DNA is TGTGCCATCAGTGTCGGACAGGGGGTGACTGGAAACACCATATATTTT. Its protein product is CAISVGQGVTGNTIYF.

CDR3 DNA: TGTGCCACCAGCAGAGATAGTTGGGGCAGCACAGATACGCAGTATTTT. Encoded protein: CATSRDSWGSTDTQYF. The rearrangement links TRBV15 to TRBJ2-3, with D possibly being TRBD1 (5 bases). V lost 0 bases and J lost 0, with 10 bases in between. The CDR3 runs to 16 residues. The V gene's germline CDR1 is LNHNV and CDR2 YYDKDF (reference sequence).

This clone was detected a few times. V usage is TRBV7-9 and J usage is TRBJ1-6; D not resolved. The V end lost 5 bases, the J end lost 10 bases, and 12 bases lay between the germline ends. Germline-derived CDR1 and CDR2 are SEHNR and FQNEAQ (reference sequence). This CDR3 contains 13 residues. CDR3: CASSPEARSPLHF. For the CDR3, the DNA is TGTGCCAGCAGCCCCGAAGCACGATCACCCCTCCACTTT.

This chain connects TRBV5-1 to TRBJ1-4, with 10 bases aligning to TRBD1. Germline V gives CDR1 SGHRS, CDR2 YFSETQ. V shed 4 bases, J shed 5 bases, and the junction held 8 bases outside the gene matches. This CDR3 contains 16 residues. In DNA form, the CDR3 reads TGCGCCAGCAGCCGGACAGGGGGTTCAATAAATGAAAAACTGTTTTTT. It translates to CASSRTGGSINEKLFF.

The rearrangement joins TRBV7-9 to TRBJ1-1, with D hard to call. Per the germline V gene, CDR1 is SEHNR and CDR2 is FQNEAQ (reference sequence). The CDR3 consists of 13 residues. The germline V and J ends were trimmed by 10 bases and 1 base, with 13 bases remaining between them. CDR3 bases: TGTGCCACCCGACGTATGGGGAACACTGAAGCTTTCTTT. The encoded protein is CATRRMGNTEAFF. Full variable domain (rest looked up from reference TRBV7-9 and TRBJ1-1): DTGVSQNPRHKITKRGQNVTFRCDPISEHNRLYWYRQTLGQGPEFLTYFQNEAQLEKSRLLSDRFSAERPKGSFSTLEIQRTEQGDSAMYLCATRRMGNTEAFFGQGTRLTVV.

The rearrangement joins TRBV5-8 to TRBJ1-5; D unresolved. There are 13 residues in the CDR3. Looked up from germline, CDR1 is SGHTS and CDR2 is YDEGEE. The V and J ends lost 0 bases and 4 bases respectively, with 5 bases between them. The CDR3 loop is CASSLEQNQPQHF. Here the CDR3 DNA reads TGTGCCAGCAGCTTGGAACAGAATCAGCCCCAGCATTTT.